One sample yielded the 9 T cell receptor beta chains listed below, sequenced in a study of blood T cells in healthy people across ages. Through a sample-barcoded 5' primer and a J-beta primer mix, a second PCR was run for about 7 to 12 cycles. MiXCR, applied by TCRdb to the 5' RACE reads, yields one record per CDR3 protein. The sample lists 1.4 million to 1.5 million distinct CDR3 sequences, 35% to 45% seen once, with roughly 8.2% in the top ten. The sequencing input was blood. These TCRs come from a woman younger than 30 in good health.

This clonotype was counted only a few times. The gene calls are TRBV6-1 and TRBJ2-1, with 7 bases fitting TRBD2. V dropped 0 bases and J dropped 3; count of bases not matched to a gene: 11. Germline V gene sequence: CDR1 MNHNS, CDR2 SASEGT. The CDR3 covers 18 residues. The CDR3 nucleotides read TGTGCCAGCAGTGAAGCGCGGAGAGGGCTAGCGGTCTACAATGAGCAGTTCTTC. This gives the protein CASSEARRGLAVYNEQFF.

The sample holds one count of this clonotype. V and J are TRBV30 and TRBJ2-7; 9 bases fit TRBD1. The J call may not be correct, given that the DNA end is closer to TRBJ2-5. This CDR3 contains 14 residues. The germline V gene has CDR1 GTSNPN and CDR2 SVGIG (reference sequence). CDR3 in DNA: TGTGCCTGGTTCTCACAGGGGGCGCGGGAGACCCAGTACTTC. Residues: CAWFSQGARETQYF.

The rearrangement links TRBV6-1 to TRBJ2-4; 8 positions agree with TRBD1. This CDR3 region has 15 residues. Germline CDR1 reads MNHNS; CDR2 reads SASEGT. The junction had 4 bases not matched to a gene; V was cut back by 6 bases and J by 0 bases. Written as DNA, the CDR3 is TGTGCCAGCAGACAACAGGGGGTAGCCAAAAACATTCAGTACTTC. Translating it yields CASRQQGVAKNIQYF.

In DNA, the CDR3 is TGTGCCAGCAGCCAAGGACAGGCCTACAATGAAAAACTGTTTTTT. As protein: CASSQGQAYNEKLFF. The chain combines TRBV3-1 with TRBJ1-4, with D perhaps matching TRBD1 (6 bases). CDR3 length: 15 residues. The germline V gene has CDR1 LGHDT and CDR2 YNNKEL (reference sequence). Trimming took 1 base from V and 5 from J, leaving 11 bases between them.

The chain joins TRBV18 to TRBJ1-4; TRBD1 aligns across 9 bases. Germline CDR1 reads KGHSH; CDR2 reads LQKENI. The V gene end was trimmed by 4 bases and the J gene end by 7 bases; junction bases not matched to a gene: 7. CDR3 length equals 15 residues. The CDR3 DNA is TGTGCCAGCTCACGAAGTACAGGGGGCTCTGAAAAACTGTTTTTT. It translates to CASSRSTGGSEKLFF.

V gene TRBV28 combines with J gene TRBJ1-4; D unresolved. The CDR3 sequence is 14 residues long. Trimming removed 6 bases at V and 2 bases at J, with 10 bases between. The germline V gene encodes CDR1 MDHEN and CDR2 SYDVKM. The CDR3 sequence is CASRPSNTNEKLFF. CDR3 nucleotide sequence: TGTGCCAGCAGGCCCAGTAATACTAATGAAAAACTGTTTTTT.

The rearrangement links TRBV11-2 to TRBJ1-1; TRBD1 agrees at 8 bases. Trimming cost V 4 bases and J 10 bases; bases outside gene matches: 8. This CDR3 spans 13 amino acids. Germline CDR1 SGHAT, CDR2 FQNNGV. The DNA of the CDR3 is TGTGCCAGCAGCTGGGACAGGTCCGGTGGAGCTTTCTTT. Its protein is CASSWDRSGGAFF.

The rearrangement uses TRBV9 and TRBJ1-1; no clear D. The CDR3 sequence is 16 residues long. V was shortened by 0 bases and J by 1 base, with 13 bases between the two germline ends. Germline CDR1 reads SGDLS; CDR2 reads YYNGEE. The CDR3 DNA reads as TGTGCCAGCAGCGTAGGGAGGCAGTGGGAGAACACTGAAGCTTTCTTT. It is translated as CASSVGRQWENTEAFF.

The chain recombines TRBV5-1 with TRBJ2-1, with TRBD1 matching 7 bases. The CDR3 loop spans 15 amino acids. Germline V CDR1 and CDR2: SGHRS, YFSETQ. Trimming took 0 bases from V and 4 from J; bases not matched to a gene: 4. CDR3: CASSLGGTAYNEQFF. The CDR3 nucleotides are TGCGCCAGCAGCTTGGGAGGGACAGCGTACAATGAGCAGTTCTTC.